Listed below are T cell receptor beta chains from one sample, sequenced in a study of T cell repertoires in cytomegalovirus infection. These receptors lack a known antigen. One entry per CDR3 protein results from TCRdb running MiXCR on the reads. The sample contains 450,000 to 650,000 distinct CDR3 sequences, about 40% of which appear only once. The sample consisted of cultured PBMCs, taken from culture after CMV antigen stimulation. The receptors stem from a human donor in good health (CMV status not recorded). Some clones in this sample may be carry-over from other donors' samples. Both conserved end residues are part of each CDR3.

V	J	CDR3
TRBV4-1	TRBJ2-5	CASSQADNQETQYF
TRBV12-3/TRBV12-4	TRBJ2-6	CASVAVSGANVLTF
TRBV6-5	TRBJ2-2	CASSYDIRGQNTGELFF
TRBV6-1	TRBJ2-1	CASGNNYNEQFF
TRBV20-1	TRBJ2-1	CSAPRVAGVGNEQFF
TRBV7-8	TRBJ2-3	CASSPVEGRGDTQYF
TRBV28	TRBJ2-4	CATSGRDVNIQYF
TRBV7-8	TRBJ2-1	CASSSRQSLTYFF
TRBV11-3	TRBJ2-6	CASSLGEGSGANVLTF
TRBV7-6	TRBJ1-3	CASTSFRGSGNTIYF
TRBV19	TRBJ1-1	CASSMGRNTEAFF
TRBV5-1	TRBJ1-6	CASSLEVTNSPLHF